These 8 T cell receptor beta chains share one sample of origin, sequenced in a study of cytomegalovirus exposure and HLA in healthy donors. PCR employed 60 Vbeta and 13 Jbeta primers. Assay used: immunoSEQ multiplex PCR; TCRdb lists only in-frame clones, some missing. Among over 85,000 clones listed, over 80% were seen once. The sequenced material came from PBMCs. The receptors shown here come from a female donor in good health and CMV-seropositive.

V is TRBV19 and J is TRBJ2-5; TRBD1 aligns across 7 bases. The trim removed 3 bases at V and 2 bases at J, leaving 6 bases unmatched. The CDR3 consists of 15 residues. Germline V gene lookup returns CDR1 LNHDA and CDR2 SQIVND (reference sequence). CDR3 in amino acids: CASSIDRDLQETQYF. CDR3 sequence (DNA): TGTGCCAGTAGTATCGACAGGGACCTTCAAGAGACCCAGTACTTC. Filled out from reference TRBV19 and TRBJ2-5, the complete variable domain reads DGGITQSPKYLFRKEGQNVTLSCEQNLNHDAMYWYRQDPGQGLRLIYYSQIVNDFQKGDIAEGYSVSREKKESFPLTVTSAQKNPTAFYLCASSIDRDLQETQYFGPGTRLLVL.

V usage is TRBV15 and J usage is TRBJ2-5; TRBD2 aligns across 11 bases. This CDR3 is built from 16 residues. Germline V gene lookup returns CDR1 LNHNV and CDR2 YYDKDF (reference sequence). V gave up 2 bases and J gave up 9 bases; unmatched junction bases: 11. CDR3: CATSRSGTSGPLAQYF. For the CDR3, the DNA is TGTGCCACCAGCAGATCCGGGACTAGCGGCCCATTGGCCCAGTACTTC. Full variable domain (missing parts from reference TRBV15 and TRBJ2-5): DAMVIQNPRYQVTQFGKPVTLSCSQTLNHNVMYWYQQKSSQAPKLLFHYYDKDFNNEADTPDNFQSRRPNTSFCFLDIRSPGLGDTAMYLCATSRSGTSGPLAQYFGPGTRLLVL.

The V gene is TRBV19, the J gene TRBJ2-3; 13 nucleotides match TRBD2. Losses at the gene ends were 4 bases for V and 2 bases for J; bases not matched to a gene: 6. Germline CDR1 reads LNHDA; CDR2 reads SQIVND (reference sequence). The CDR3 covers 17 residues. The CDR3 loop reads CASSRAGLAGATDTQYF. The CDR3 region has the DNA TGTGCCAGTAGTAGGGCCGGACTAGCGGGAGCCACAGATACGCAGTATTTT.

The CDR3 here is CASSLFAGANVLTF. CDR3 nucleotide sequence: TGCGCCAGCAGCTTGTTCGCTGGGGCCAACGTCCTGACTTTC. The chain is built from TRBV5-1 and TRBJ2-6, with D uncertain. V lost 1 base and J lost 2, with 4 bases in between. The CDR3 is made up of 14 amino acids. Germline V gene sequence: CDR1 SGHRS, CDR2 YFSETQ.

The chain carries TRBV11-2 and TRBJ2-5; D uncertain. With 4 bases removed from V and 0 bases from J, the gap between germline ends came to 9 bases. Per the germline V gene, CDR1 is SGHAT and CDR2 is FQNNGV. The CDR3 sequence is 14 residues long. In nucleotides, the CDR3 is TGTGCCAGCAGCTCCCACGGAGACCAAGAGACCCAGTACTTC. It is translated as CASSSHGDQETQYF.

The chain combines TRBV27 with TRBJ2-2; TRBD2 aligns across 8 bases. The CDR3 has 17 amino acids. Unmatched junction bases numbered 6, after V lost 2 bases and J lost 1 base. The V gene's germline CDR1 is MNHEY and CDR2 SMNVEV (reference sequence). The CDR3 nucleotides read TGTGCCAGCAGTTTAACGGGGGGGAGACTGAACACCGGGGAGCTGTTTTTT. Protein product: CASSLTGGRLNTGELFF.

The chain carries TRBV14 and TRBJ2-7, with a possible D match to TRBD2 (5 bases). CDR1 is SGHDN and CDR2 is FVKESK in the germline V gene. The V and J ends lost 2 bases and 1 base respectively, with 12 bases between them. The CDR3 contains 15 residues. This CDR3 reads CASSQRLGVSYEQYF. In DNA, the CDR3 is TGTGCCAGCAGCCAAAGGTTGGGAGTATCCTACGAGCAGTACTTC.

The sample holds a few counts of this clone. This sequence joins TRBV9 and TRBJ1-1; D is unclear. CDR3 size: 15 residues. Germline CDR1 and CDR2: SGDLS and YYNGEE. Trimming removed 0 bases from V and 0 bases from J, with 9 bases in between. For the CDR3, the DNA is TGTGCCAGCAGCGTAGCGGCGGGAATGAACACTGAAGCTTTCTTT. Its translation is CASSVAAGMNTEAFF.